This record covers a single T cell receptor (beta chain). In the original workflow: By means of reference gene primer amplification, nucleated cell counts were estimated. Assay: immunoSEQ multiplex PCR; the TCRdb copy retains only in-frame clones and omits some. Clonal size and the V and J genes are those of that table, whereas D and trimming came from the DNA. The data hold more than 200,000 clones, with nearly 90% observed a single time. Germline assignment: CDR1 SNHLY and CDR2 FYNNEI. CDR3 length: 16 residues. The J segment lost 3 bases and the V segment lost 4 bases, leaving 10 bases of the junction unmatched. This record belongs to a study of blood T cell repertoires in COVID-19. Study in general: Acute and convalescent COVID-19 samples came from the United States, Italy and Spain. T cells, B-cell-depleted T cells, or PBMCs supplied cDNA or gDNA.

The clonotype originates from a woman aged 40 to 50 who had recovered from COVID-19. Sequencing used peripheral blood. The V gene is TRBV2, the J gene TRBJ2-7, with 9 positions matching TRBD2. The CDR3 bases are TGTGCCAGCAGTGGTATAGCGGGAGCGGCCCTCTACGAGCAGTACTTC. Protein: CASSGIAGAALYEQYF.